Given below is one T cell receptor (beta chain) in context. This specimen belongs to a study of shared clonotypes between healthy human individuals. Measured with immunoSEQ multiplex PCR; TCRdb has only the in-frame clones, and not every one. The data show roughly 2,500,000 clones, with roughly 93% seen just once and 0.35% to 0.45% held by the top ten. The ends were cut back, 5 bases at V and 6 bases at J, with 16 bases in the middle. Germline assignment: CDR1 MDHEN and CDR2 SYDVKM. CDR3 size: 14 residues. The source of this sequence is a man between 18 and 35 years old in good health. Some clones in this sample may be carry-over from other donors' samples. The sequenced sample was naive CD4+ T cells from PBMCs. Subset given: CD45RA+ positively selected. V is TRBV28 and J is TRBJ1-1; TRBD1 is a possible D gene (5 bases). Written as DNA, the CDR3 is TGTGCCAGCAGTCCGAGATCCAGGGTGTCTGAAGCTTTCTTT. It codes for CASSPRSRVSEAFF. Looking up the rest from reference TRBV28 and TRBJ1-1 gives the full variable domain: DVKVTQSSRYLVKRTGEKVFLECVQDMDHENMFWYRQDPGLGLRLIYFSYDVKMKEKGDIPEGYSVSREKKERFSLILESASTNQTSMYLCASSPRSRVSEAFFGQGTRLTVV.